A single sample is the source of the 14 T cell receptor beta chains below, sequenced in a study of T cell responses to AZD1222 COVID-19 vaccine. Sequencing was performed with immunoSEQ multiplex PCR; in TCRdb, only in-frame clones are kept and a portion is missing. This sample yields roughly 70,000 clones, of which under 95% are seen a single time; 6.3% belongs to the top ten. The material sequenced was peripheral blood, taken 28 days after the second dose of the MenACWY control vaccine. These receptors came from an adult who received the MenACWY meningococcal vaccine as a control.

This clone has only one observation. The chain has TRBV7-2 and TRBJ1-1; 8 bases map to TRBD1. V lost 3 bases to trimming and J lost 11 bases; unmatched junction nucleotides: 11. The CDR3 sequence is 14 residues long. Germline V gene sequence: CDR1 SGHTA, CDR2 FQGNSA. This chain's CDR3 is CASSFQGARLRAFF. Here the CDR3 DNA reads TGTGCCAGCAGCTTCCAGGGGGCCAGGTTAAGGGCTTTCTTT.

V and J are TRBV27 and TRBJ2-7; D is tentatively TRBD1 or TRBD2 (6 bases each). The CDR3 contains 13 residues. Trimming removed 7 bases at V and 0 bases at J, with 10 bases between. In germline, CDR1 is MNHEY, CDR2 SMNVEV (reference sequence). The CDR3 sequence is CASKGGDSYEQYF. CDR3 bases: TGTGCCAGCAAGGGGGGAGACTCCTACGAGCAGTACTTC.

V usage is TRBV5-1 and J usage is TRBJ2-3, with 9 bases fitting TRBD2. CDR1 SGHRS and CDR2 YFSETQ come from the germline V gene. The CDR3 totals 18 residues. The V segment lost 0 bases and the J segment 0 bases; nucleotides outside the gene matches: 8. CDR3: CASSLGISGRASTDTQYF. Written as DNA, the CDR3 is TGCGCCAGCAGCTTGGGAATTAGCGGGAGAGCTAGCACAGATACGCAGTATTTT.

Concerning this clone: The same CDR3 can be traced to other DNA sequences in this sample. The chain is built from TRBV19 and TRBJ1-5; D might be TRBD1 (5 bases). The V gene lost 6 bases and the J gene lost 4 bases, with 10 bases spanning the gap. This CDR3 is 13 amino acids long. Germline CDR1 LNHDA, CDR2 SQIVND (reference sequence). The CDR3, as DNA: TGTGCCAGTAGGACAGAGGAGAATCAGCCCCAGCATTTT. Residues: CASRTEENQPQHF.

This clone was recorded once. The chain combines TRBV18 with TRBJ1-4; a weak D match, TRBD1 (5 bases). Germline loops: CDR1 KGHSH, CDR2 LQKENI. The V gene lost 3 bases and the J gene lost 10 bases, with 6 bases spanning the gap. This CDR3 has 11 residues. This CDR3 reads CASSPGGKLFF. The CDR3 coding sequence is TGTGCCAGCTCACCCGGGGGAAAACTGTTTTTT.

The V call is TRBV24-1, the J call TRBJ2-1, with D unclear. The germline V gene encodes CDR1 KGHDR and CDR2 SFDVKD. V dropped 5 bases and J dropped 6 bases, with 16 bases sitting between them. The CDR3 is 15 amino acids. CDR3 region: CATSGASPRSNEQFF. CDR3 bases: TGTGCCACCAGTGGGGCGAGCCCGAGGTCCAATGAGCAGTTCTTC.

CDR3 residues: CASRTQGNYGYTF. CDR3 DNA: TGTGCCAGCAGAACACAGGGAAACTATGGCTACACCTTC. The rearrangement uses TRBV28 and TRBJ1-2, with D perhaps matching TRBD1 (6 bases). V lost 6 bases and J lost 2, with 10 bases in between. Per germline, CDR1 MDHEN and CDR2 SYDVKM. CDR3 length: 13 amino acids.

The chain joins TRBV6-2 or TRBV6-3 to TRBJ1-1; D remains ambiguous. Germline values: CDR1 MNHEY, CDR2 SVGEGT. V shed 2 bases and J shed 0 bases, with 7 bases lying between them. The CDR3 totals 14 residues. CDR3 nucleotide sequence: TGTGCCAGCAGTTACCCAACGGTGAACACTGAAGCTTTCTTT. It codes for CASSYPTVNTEAFF.

The CDR3 loop reads CAFSRTANTEAFF. The CDR3 bases are TGTGCCTTCTCAAGGACGGCGAACACTGAAGCTTTCTTT. The rearrangement joins TRBV30 to TRBJ1-1, with unresolved D. Looked up from germline, CDR1 is GTSNPN and CDR2 is SVGIG (reference sequence). The length of the CDR3 is 13 residues. Trimming removed 7 bases from V and 1 base from J, with 13 bases in between. Drawing the rest from reference TRBV30 and TRBJ1-1, the complete variable domain is SQTIHQWPATLVQPVGSPLSLECTVEGTSNPNLYWYRQAAGRGLQLLFYSVGIGQISSEVPQNLSASRPQDRQFILSSKKLLLSDSGFYLCAFSRTANTEAFFGQGTRLTVV.

The chain is built from TRBV28 and TRBJ2-2; 8 bases line up with TRBD2. Per germline, CDR1 MDHEN and CDR2 SYDVKM. The CDR3 is 16 amino acids. V shed 6 bases, J shed 4 bases, and the junction held 10 bases outside the gene matches. The CDR3 DNA follows: TGTGCCAGCAGCTCCCCCTCTAGCGGGCGCACCGGGGAGCTGTTTTTT. Translating it yields CASSSPSSGRTGELFF.

The chain couples TRBV7-9 to TRBJ1-2; 11 nucleotides match TRBD1. The CDR3 has 15 amino acids. CDR1 and CDR2 from the germline V gene are SEHNR and FQNEAQ (reference sequence). The V gene end was trimmed by 5 bases and the J gene end by 3 bases; junction bases not matched to a gene: 5. The CDR3 is CASSHPGQGDYGYTF. CDR3 DNA: TGTGCCAGCAGCCATCCGGGACAGGGGGACTATGGCTACACCTTC.

The chain carries TRBV19 and TRBJ1-1; TRBD1 is a possible D gene (5 bases). The CDR3 covers 13 residues. V gave up 7 bases and J gave up 5 bases, with 14 bases separating them. The germline CDR1 and CDR2 sequences are LNHDA and SQIVND (reference sequence). The CDR3 reads CASILGGGTEAFF. The CDR3, as DNA: TGTGCCAGTATTCTGGGGGGGGGAACTGAAGCTTTCTTT.

On this clone itself: Germline and junction disagree at one end, which may indicate a read error. This chain uses TRBV6-5 with TRBJ2-3; D may match TRBD1 or TRBD2 (5 bases each). Germline values: CDR1 MNHEY, CDR2 SVGAGI. This CDR3 is built from 14 residues. Here the CDR3 reads CASSYSILEGSVSF. The CDR3 bases are TGTGCCAGCAGTTACTCGATATTAGAGGGGAGTGTGTCTTTT.

The V call is TRBV3-1 (or the pseudogene TRBV3-2), the J call TRBJ2-1; 7 nucleotides agree with TRBD1. The length of the CDR3 is 14 residues. CDR1 is LGHDT and CDR2 is YNNKEL in the germline V gene (reference sequence). V was clipped by 2 bases and J by 5 bases; unmatched bases: 3. The CDR3 loop is CASSQSGQNNEQFF. The CDR3 DNA reads as TGTGCCAGCAGCCAATCGGGACAGAACAATGAGCAGTTCTTC.